This TCR beta chain was identified during a study of T cell responses to AZD1222 COVID-19 vaccine. General study points: No repertoire was sampled before or during the peak T cell response, only after it.

TCRdb's table, derived via immunoSEQ multiplex PCR, lists solely in-frame clones and lacks some. The sample consists of about 94,000 clones, 85% to 90% of them appearing once. Looked up from germline, CDR1 is SEHNR and CDR2 is FQNEAQ (reference sequence). Trimming cost V 0 bases and J 0 bases; bases outside gene matches: 6. This CDR3 comprises 18 residues. Concerning this clone itself: As yet, its antigen is unknown.

This TCR was recovered from an adult who received the AZD1222 COVID-19 vaccine. Sample: peripheral blood, taken 28 days after the second AZD1222 dose. The chain couples TRBV7-9 to TRBJ2-3; TRBD2 aligns across 10 bases. Here the CDR3 DNA reads TGTGCCAGCAGCTTAGCAGCGGGAGGGTCCCCTAGCACAGATACGCAGTATTTT. It codes for CASSLAAGGSPSTDTQYF.